The next 26 T cell receptor beta chains were all read from a single sample in a study of blood T cell repertoires in COVID-19. Clones were read by immunoSEQ multiplex PCR, and TCRdb kept only the in-frame ones, dropping some. This table holds 200,000 to 300,000 clones, 80% to 90% found once. Sequencing was performed on peripheral blood. The receptor source for this set is a man aged 60 to 75 with acute or convalescent COVID-19.

This clone was counted once. The chain recombines TRBV6-6 with TRBJ1-2, with 7 bases aligning to TRBD1. CDR1 is MNHNY and CDR2 is SVGAGI in the germline V gene (reference sequence). V lost 8 bases to trimming and J lost 2 bases; unmatched junction nucleotides: 8. This CDR3 contains 14 residues. The CDR3 coding sequence is TGTGCCAGCCGCCCGACAGGGAGCAACTATGGCTACACCTTC. It is translated as CASRPTGSNYGYTF.

This clone has just one count. The chain recombines TRBV15 with TRBJ1-6, with a possible D match to TRBD1 (5 bases). The CDR3 extends over 17 amino acids. Looked up from germline, CDR1 is LNHNV and CDR2 is YYDKDF (reference sequence). V was shortened by 0 bases and J by 9 bases, with 18 bases between the two germline ends. Written as DNA, the CDR3 is TGTGCCACCAGCAGAGATCGTCTGAAGGGCGGGGGTTCACCCCTCCACTTT. Its translation is CATSRDRLKGGGSPLHF.

The chain carries TRBV7-6 and TRBJ2-5; 12 bases line up with TRBD2. CDR3 size: 16 residues. V trimming: 3 bases; J trimming: 5 bases; junction bases outside the gene matches: 7. Germline CDR1 and CDR2: SGHVS and FNYEAQ. In nucleotides, the CDR3 is TGTGCCAGCAGCTTTTATACTAGCGGGGGGAAGGAGACCCAGTACTTC. Its translation is CASSFYTSGGKETQYF. The full variable domain, with the rest looked up from reference TRBV7-6 and TRBJ2-5, is GAGVSQSPRYKVTKRGQDVALRCDPISGHVSLYWYRQALGQGPEFLTYFNYEAQQDKSGLPNDRFSAERPEGSISTLTIQRTEQRDSAMYRCASSFYTSGGKETQYFGPGTRLLVL.

The V call is TRBV7-2, the J call TRBJ2-7; D perhaps matches TRBD2 (6 bases). The germline V gene encodes CDR1 SGHTA and CDR2 FQGNSA. V lost 7 bases and J lost 4, with 26 bases in between. The CDR3 is 17 amino acids. The CDR3 bases are TGTGCCAGCACCGCTCGGGGACTTTCCTCTCGGGCTTACGAGCAGTACTTC. Its translation: CASTARGLSSRAYEQYF.

The CDR3 DNA reads as TGCGCCAGCAAACTAGACTTAGGGATAGGATACAATGAGCAGTTCTTC. Amino acid sequence: CASKLDLGIGYNEQFF. V usage is TRBV5-1 and J usage is TRBJ2-1; D perhaps matches TRBD2 (5 bases). The CDR3 has 16 amino acids. The V gene's germline CDR1 is SGHRS and CDR2 YFSETQ. V lost 6 bases, J lost 4 bases, and 20 bases lay in between.

The rearrangement uses TRBV27 and TRBJ2-7; TRBD1 aligns across 8 bases. The CDR3 has 18 amino acids. The J segment lost 2 bases and the V segment lost 0 bases, leaving 12 bases of the junction unmatched. Germline CDR1 MNHEY, CDR2 SMNVEV (reference sequence). CDR3 sequence: CASSLSFRVGQGTYEQYF. CDR3 coding DNA: TGTGCCAGCAGTTTATCGTTTAGGGTTGGACAGGGTACCTACGAGCAGTACTTC.

The chain employs TRBV10-3 and TRBJ2-5, with unresolved D. This CDR3 has 13 residues. The germline V and J ends were trimmed by 10 bases and 4 bases, with 16 bases remaining between them. Germline V gene data show CDR1 as ENHRY and CDR2 as SYGVKD. The CDR3 sequence is CATRPPRPETQYF. The CDR3 DNA is TGTGCCACCCGCCCCCCCAGGCCAGAGACCCAGTACTTC.

The chain is built from TRBV12-3 or TRBV12-4 and TRBJ1-2; D gene uncertain. CDR3 size: 13 residues. V gave up 7 bases and J gave up 10 bases, with 19 bases separating them. The CDR3 coding sequence is TGTGCCAGCACCCTTACCGTTACGGTCGACTACACCTTC. It yields the protein CASTLTVTVDYTF.

The CDR3 sequence: CASSIGQGAPKGYTF. The DNA of the CDR3 is TGTGCCAGTAGTATAGGGCAGGGGGCGCCCAAAGGCTACACCTTC. The chain carries TRBV19 and TRBJ1-2; 8 bases fit TRBD1. Germline-derived CDR1 and CDR2 are LNHDA and SQIVND (reference sequence). The CDR3 runs to 15 residues. V was pared by 1 base and J by 8 bases, with 9 bases of the junction left unmatched. The variable domain in full, with the rest retrieved from reference TRBV19 and TRBJ1-2, is DGGITQSPKYLFRKEGQNVTLSCEQNLNHDAMYWYRQDPGQGLRLIYYSQIVNDFQKGDIAEGYSVSREKKESFPLTVTSAQKNPTAFYLCASSIGQGAPKGYTFGSGTRLTVV.

The chain links TRBV6-6 to TRBJ2-3; 8 nucleotides line up with TRBD2. Germline V gene sequence: CDR1 MNHNY, CDR2 SVGAGI (reference sequence). With 2 bases clipped from V and 4 bases from J, the junction kept 5 bases outside the gene matches. The CDR3 runs 15 residues. In nucleotides, the CDR3 is TGTGCCAGCAGTTACGAGGGACTAGTGTCAGATACGCAGTATTTT. It codes for CASSYEGLVSDTQYF.

The chain couples TRBV14 to TRBJ2-5, with 14 bases aligning to TRBD2. Per the germline V gene, CDR1 is SGHDN and CDR2 is FVKESK. J gave up 5 bases and V 4 bases, and 6 bases lay outside the gene matches. The CDR3 extends over 16 amino acids. CDR3 sequence reads: CASSLGLAGVGETQYF. DNA for the CDR3: TGTGCCAGCAGCCTGGGACTAGCGGGAGTAGGCGAGACCCAGTACTTC.

This clone appeared a single time. The chain recombines TRBV6-2 or TRBV6-3 with TRBJ2-1, with 12 bases matching TRBD2. The CDR3 sequence is 16 residues long. Germline trimming cut 2 bases from V and 12 bases from J; bases unmatched to any gene: 11. The germline CDR1 and CDR2 sequences are MNHEY and SVGEGT. This chain's CDR3 is CASSYPKLAGGQAQFF. The DNA for the CDR3 is TGTGCCAGCAGTTACCCGAAACTAGCGGGAGGCCAAGCGCAGTTCTTC.

The chain employs TRBV4-1 and TRBJ2-5; D perhaps matches TRBD2 (6 bases). Trimming took 0 bases from V and 5 from J, leaving 10 bases between them. CDR3 length: 14 amino acids. Germline V lookup: CDR1 MGHRA, CDR2 YSYEKL. For the CDR3, the DNA is TGCGCCAGCAGCCAAGAGCCTGGGGGGGAGACCCAGTACTTC. Its translation is CASSQEPGGETQYF.

The J gene is TRBJ1-1, the V gene TRBV15; 7 bases align to TRBD1. V dropped 0 bases and J dropped 0; count of bases not matched to a gene: 4. CDR3 length equals 16 residues. From germline, CDR1 is LNHNV and CDR2 YYDKDF (reference sequence). The CDR3 DNA is TGTGCCACCAGCAGAGATGTGGGACAGATGAACACTGAAGCTTTCTTT. Its translation: CATSRDVGQMNTEAFF.

V gene TRBV21-1 combines with J gene TRBJ1-5. TRBV21-1 is assigned pseudogene status. The CDR3 extends over 16 amino acids. The CDR3 nucleotides are TGTGCCAGCAGCAAAGTTCGGCGACTTAGCAATCAGCCCCAGCATTTT. Protein: CASSKVRRLSNQPQHF.

In this sample, this clone turned up once. This chain links TRBV7-8 with TRBJ1-1; D remains unclear. Per the germline V gene, CDR1 is SGHVS and CDR2 is FQNEAQ. The CDR3 has 16 residues. The V and J ends lost 4 bases and 0 bases respectively, with 15 bases between them. The DNA for the CDR3 is TGTGCCAGCAGCTCCACGGTGGGCAGGATGAACACTGAAGCTTTCTTT. Amino acid sequence: CASSSTVGRMNTEAFF. Combining the CDR3 with reference TRBV7-8 and TRBJ1-1 gives the whole variable domain GAGVSQSPRYKVAKRGQDVALRCDPISGHVSLFWYQQALGQGPEFLTYFQNEAQLDKSGLPSDRFFAERPEGSVSTLKIQRTQQEDSAVYLCASSSTVGRMNTEAFFGQGTRLTVV.

Concerning this clone itself: A read error may account for a junction end that differs from germline. The V gene is TRBV6-6, the J gene TRBJ1-2; D is perhaps TRBD1 (6 bases). Germline CDR1 and CDR2: MNHNY and SVGAGI (reference sequence). This CDR3 is built from 12 residues. CDR3 region: CASRLDRTNFNF. CDR3 DNA: TGTGCCAGCAGATTAGACAGGACCAACTTCAACTTC.

The CDR3 DNA is TGTGCCAGCAGCCAAGGACCAGCGCGTGAGCAGTTCTTC. This codes for CASSQGPAREQFF. The chain combines TRBV3-1 (or the pseudogene TRBV3-2) with TRBJ2-1, with D unclear. V lost 1 base, J lost 9 bases, and 10 bases lay in between. The CDR3 spans 13 residues. Germline loops: CDR1 LGHDT, CDR2 YNNKEL (reference sequence).

The chain has TRBV6-5 and TRBJ2-7; D is perhaps TRBD1 (6 bases). Trimming stripped 6 bases from V and 3 bases from J, with 15 bases between. CDR3 length equals 14 residues. The V gene's germline CDR1 is MNHEY and CDR2 SVGAGI. The CDR3 DNA is TGTGCCAGCAGAGACAGGTTCGGGGTCTACGAGCAGTACTTC. Encoded protein: CASRDRFGVYEQYF.

The chain carries TRBV3-1 (or the pseudogene TRBV3-2) and TRBJ1-1; weak D call: TRBD1 (5 bases). Germline-derived CDR1 and CDR2 are LGHDT and YNNKEL (reference sequence). The ends were cut back, 2 bases at V and 4 bases at J, with 8 bases in the middle. The CDR3 has 13 amino acids. Written as DNA, the CDR3 is TGTGCCAGCAGCCAACAGGGTAGCACTGAAGCTTTCTTT. Encoded protein: CASSQQGSTEAFF.

The chain carries TRBV15 and TRBJ2-3, with TRBD2 matching 9 bases. The CDR3 spans 16 residues. CDR1 is LNHNV and CDR2 is YYDKDF in the germline V gene (reference sequence). V gave up 3 bases and J gave up 1 base; unmatched junction bases: 5. CDR3 loop: CATSSHIAGGTDTQYF. CDR3 nucleotide sequence: TGTGCCACCAGCAGCCACATAGCGGGGGGCACAGATACGCAGTATTTT.

The V call is TRBV7-6, the J call TRBJ1-6; 7 bases agree with TRBD1. This CDR3 contains 15 residues. Germline lookup yields CDR1 SGHVS and CDR2 FNYEAQ. Trimming at V came to 4 bases and at J to 5 bases, leaving 5 bases not matched to a gene. CDR3 sequence reads: CASSSGQQNNSPLHF. The CDR3 DNA sequence: TGTGCCAGCAGCTCGGGACAGCAGAATAATTCACCCCTCCACTTT.

Only one count was recorded for this clone. This rearrangement joins TRBV19 to TRBJ2-2, with a possible D match to TRBD2 (5 bases). CDR3 length: 14 amino acids. Trimming took off 0 bases at V and 9 bases at J, with 11 bases between the two ends. Per germline, CDR1 LNHDA and CDR2 SQIVND (reference sequence). CDR3 DNA: TGTGCCAGTAGTATAGACCCCTTAGCGTGGGAGCTGTTTTTT. This sequence encodes CASSIDPLAWELFF.

The V and J genes are TRBV7-9 and TRBJ2-5; 11 nucleotides align to TRBD2. With 3 bases clipped from V and 1 base from J, the junction kept 7 bases outside the gene matches. The CDR3 runs to 17 residues. Germline V lookup: CDR1 SEHNR, CDR2 FQNEAQ (reference sequence). CDR3 region: CASSLVPSGGFQETQYF. The DNA for the CDR3 is TGTGCCAGCAGCTTGGTACCTAGCGGGGGGTTCCAAGAGACCCAGTACTTC.

V usage is TRBV11-2 and J usage is TRBJ1-6; D call uncertain. V was clipped by 6 bases and J by 7 bases, with 16 bases between them. CDR3 length equals 15 residues. In germline, CDR1 is SGHAT, CDR2 FQNNGV. The CDR3 loop is CASRSDWQQNSPLHF. For the CDR3, the DNA is TGTGCCAGCAGATCCGACTGGCAGCAAAATTCACCCCTCCACTTT.

The V gene is TRBV6-2 or TRBV6-3, the J gene TRBJ2-7; 8 nucleotides agree with TRBD1. This CDR3 has 16 amino acids. Looked up from germline, CDR1 is MNHEY and CDR2 is SVGEGT. The ends lost 4 bases at V and 6 bases at J; junction bases unmatched: 14. The chain's CDR3 is CASSSDVGTGLAEQYF. Written as DNA, the CDR3 is TGTGCCAGCAGTTCAGACGTGGGGACAGGCCTCGCCGAGCAGTACTTC.